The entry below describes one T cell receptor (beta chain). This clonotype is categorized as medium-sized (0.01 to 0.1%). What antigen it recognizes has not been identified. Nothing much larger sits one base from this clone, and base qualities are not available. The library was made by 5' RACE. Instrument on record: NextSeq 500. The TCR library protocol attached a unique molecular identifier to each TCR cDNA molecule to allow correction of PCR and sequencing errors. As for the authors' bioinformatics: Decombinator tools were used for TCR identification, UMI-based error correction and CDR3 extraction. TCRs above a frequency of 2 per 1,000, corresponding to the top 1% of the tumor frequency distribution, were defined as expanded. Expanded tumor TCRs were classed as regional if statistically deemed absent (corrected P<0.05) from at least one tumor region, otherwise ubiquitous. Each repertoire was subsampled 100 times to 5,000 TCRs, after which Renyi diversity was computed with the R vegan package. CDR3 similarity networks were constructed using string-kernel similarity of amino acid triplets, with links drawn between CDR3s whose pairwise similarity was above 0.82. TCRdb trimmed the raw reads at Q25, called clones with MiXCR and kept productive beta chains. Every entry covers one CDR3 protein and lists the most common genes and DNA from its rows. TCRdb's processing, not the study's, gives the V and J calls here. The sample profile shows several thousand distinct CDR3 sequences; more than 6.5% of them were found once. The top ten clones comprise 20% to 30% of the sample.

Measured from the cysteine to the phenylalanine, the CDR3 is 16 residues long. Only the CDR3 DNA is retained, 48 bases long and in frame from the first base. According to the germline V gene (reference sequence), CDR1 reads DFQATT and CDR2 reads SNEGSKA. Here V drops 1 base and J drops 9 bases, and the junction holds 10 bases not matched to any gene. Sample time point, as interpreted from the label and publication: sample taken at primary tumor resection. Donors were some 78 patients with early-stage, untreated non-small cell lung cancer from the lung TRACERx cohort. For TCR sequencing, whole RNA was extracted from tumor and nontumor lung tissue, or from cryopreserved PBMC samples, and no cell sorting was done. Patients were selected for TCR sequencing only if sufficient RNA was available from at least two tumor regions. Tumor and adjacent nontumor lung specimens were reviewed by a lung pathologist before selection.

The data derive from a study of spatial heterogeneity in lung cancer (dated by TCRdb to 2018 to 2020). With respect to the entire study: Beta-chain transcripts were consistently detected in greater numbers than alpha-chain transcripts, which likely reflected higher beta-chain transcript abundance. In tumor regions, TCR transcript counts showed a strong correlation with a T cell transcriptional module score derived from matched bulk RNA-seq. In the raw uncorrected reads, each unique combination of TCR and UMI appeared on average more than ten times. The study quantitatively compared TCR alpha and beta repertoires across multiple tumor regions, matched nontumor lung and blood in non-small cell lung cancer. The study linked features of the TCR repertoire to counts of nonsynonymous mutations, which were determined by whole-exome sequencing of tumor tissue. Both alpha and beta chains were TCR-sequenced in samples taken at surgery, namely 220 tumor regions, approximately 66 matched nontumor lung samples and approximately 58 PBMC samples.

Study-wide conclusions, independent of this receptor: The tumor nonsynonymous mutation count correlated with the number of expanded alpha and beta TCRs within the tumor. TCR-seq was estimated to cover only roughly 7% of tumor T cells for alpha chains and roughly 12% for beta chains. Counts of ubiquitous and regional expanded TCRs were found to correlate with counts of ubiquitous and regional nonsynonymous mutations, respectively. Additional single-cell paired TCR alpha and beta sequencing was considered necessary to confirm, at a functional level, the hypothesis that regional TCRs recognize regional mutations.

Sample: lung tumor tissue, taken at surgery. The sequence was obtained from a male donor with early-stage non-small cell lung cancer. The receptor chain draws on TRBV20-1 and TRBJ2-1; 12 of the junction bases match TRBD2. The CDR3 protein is CSARAYGLAGGREQFF. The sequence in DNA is TGCAGTGCTAGAGCCTACGGGCTAGCGGGGGGGCGTGAGCAGTTCTTC.